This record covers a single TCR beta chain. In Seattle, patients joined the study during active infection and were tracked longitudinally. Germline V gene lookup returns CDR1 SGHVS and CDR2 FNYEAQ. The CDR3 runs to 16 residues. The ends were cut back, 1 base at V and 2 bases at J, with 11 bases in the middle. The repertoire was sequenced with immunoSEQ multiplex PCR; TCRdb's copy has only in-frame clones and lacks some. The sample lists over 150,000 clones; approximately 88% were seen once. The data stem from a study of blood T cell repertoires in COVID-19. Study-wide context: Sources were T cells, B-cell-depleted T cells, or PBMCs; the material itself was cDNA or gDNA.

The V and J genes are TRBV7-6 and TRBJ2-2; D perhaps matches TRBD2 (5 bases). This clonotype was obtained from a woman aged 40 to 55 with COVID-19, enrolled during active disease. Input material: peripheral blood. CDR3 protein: CASSLGASRNTGELFF. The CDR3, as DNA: TGTGCCAGCAGCTTAGGAGCTAGCAGAAACACCGGGGAGCTGTTTTTT.